The 2 T cell receptor beta chains below all came from one sample that was sequenced in a study of neurological immune-mediated disorders. TCRdb re-called the 5' RACE reads through MiXCR, storing one row per CDR3 protein. The table shows tens of thousands of distinct CDR3 sequences, with roughly 12% occurring only once. Input material: CD4+ T cells from blood. These receptors all stem from a woman aged 30 to 39 with HTLV-1-associated myelopathy (HAM/TSP).

This clonotype showed up many times. This chain uses TRBV5-1 with TRBJ2-2, with D uncertain. CDR3 length: 13 amino acids. Trimming shortened V by 1 base and J by 3 bases, and 4 bases separated the two germline ends. The germline gives CDR1 SGHRS, CDR2 YFSETQ. The CDR3 DNA follows: TGCGCCAGCAGCTTGAGCGACACCGGGGAGCTGTTTTTT. This encodes CASSLSDTGELFF. The whole variable domain, filled in from reference TRBV5-1 and TRBJ2-2, reads KAGVTQTPRYLIKTRGQQVTLSCSPISGHRSVSWYQQTPGQGLQFLFEYFSETQRNKGNFPGRFSGRQFSNSRSEMNVSTLELGDSALYLCASSLSDTGELFFGEGSRLTVL.

This clonotype was counted ten times or more. At one boundary the junction diverges from the germline segment, which might be a read error. This chain uses TRBV5-1 with TRBJ2-1; 8 bases are a match to TRBD2. The CDR3 contains 15 residues. Germline V lookup: CDR1 SGHRS, CDR2 YFSETQ. This chain's CDR3 is CASSFLAGSYNQQFF. The CDR3, as DNA: TGCGCCAGCAGCTTCCTAGCGGGCTCCTACAATCAGCAGTTCTTC.